The 18 T cell receptor beta chains below were found in one sample sequenced in a study of T cells in Graves' hyperthyroidism and ophthalmopathy (dated by TCRdb to between 2018 and 2021). Receptor libraries were prepared by multiplex PCR. The reads were generated on an Illumina HiSeq 2000. The TCR beta CDR3 regions were amplified from RNA transcripts. The TCR CDR3 was subjected to a first round of RT-PCR using the HTBI primer set and the Qiagen OneStep RT-PCR kit. Starting from the raw public reads, TCRdb applied fastp trimming at Q25, assembled clones with MiXCR and retained in-frame beta chains. Rows are unified per CDR3 protein, each entry keeping the most common DNA and genes. This sample lists fewer than 750,000 distinct CDR3 sequences; about 15% were detected once. The ten biggest clones cover approximately 4.2% of the sample. Material for sequencing was blood. Source of these receptors: a woman aged 40-49 years with Graves' ophthalmopathy.

In its sample, this clonotype was seen many times. The chain uses TRBV7-4 and TRBJ2-6, with 9 nucleotides matching TRBD1. Germline lookup yields CDR1 SGHVT and CDR2 SQSDAQ. V was clipped by 5 bases and J by 0 bases; unmatched bases: 14. The CDR3 length is 20 residues. Written as DNA, the CDR3 is TGTGCCAGCAGCGACATAACTGGGACAGGGAGCGGCTCTGGGGCCAACGTCCTGACTTTC. Protein sequence: CASSDITGTGSGSGANVLTF.

In this sample, this clonotype turned up many times. The V and J genes are TRBV28 and TRBJ2-2, with D hard to call. Germline loops: CDR1 MDHEN, CDR2 SYDVKM. The CDR3 runs 13 residues. The ends were cut back, 5 bases at V and 1 base at J, with 5 bases in the middle. CDR3 DNA: TGTGCCAGCAGTCCCGTGAACACCGGGGAGCTGTTTTTT. Protein: CASSPVNTGELFF. The full variable domain, in which reference TRBV28 and TRBJ2-2 provide the parts outside the CDR3, is DVKVTQSSRYLVKRTGEKVFLECVQDMDHENMFWYRQDPGLGLRLIYFSYDVKMKEKGDIPEGYSVSREKKERFSLILESASTNQTSMYLCASSPVNTGELFFGEGSRLTVL.

This clonotype was recorded a few times. This sequence joins TRBV6-1 and TRBJ2-2, with D unclear. Trimming took 9 bases from V and 2 from J, leaving 10 bases between them. This CDR3 is built from 13 residues. Germline lookup yields CDR1 MNHNS and CDR2 SASEGT. CDR3 amino acids: CASYPRNTGELFF. DNA of the CDR3: TGTGCCAGTTACCCTAGAAACACCGGGGAGCTGTTTTTT.

The chain recombines TRBV11-2 with TRBJ2-7, with a tentative D call TRBD2 (5 bases). Deletions cut 0 bases from V and 1 base from J, with 13 bases between. Germline V gene lookup returns CDR1 SGHAT and CDR2 FQNNGV. The CDR3 loop spans 16 amino acids. The CDR3 DNA reads as TGTGCCAGCAGCTTAGATTGGCGGGTAGGGTCCTACGAGCAGTACTTC. Translated, it gives CASSLDWRVGSYEQYF.

Ten or more counts support this clonotype. The V and J genes are TRBV7-2 and TRBJ2-5; weak D call: TRBD2 (6 bases). The CDR3 loop spans 13 amino acids. V lost 5 bases, J lost 2 bases, and 9 bases lay in between. Germline V lookup: CDR1 SGHTA, CDR2 FQGNSA. The CDR3: CASSAGFQETQYF. The CDR3 DNA sequence: TGTGCCAGCAGCGCGGGATTTCAAGAGACCCAGTACTTC.

This clonotype appeared many times. The chain has TRBV12-3 or TRBV12-4 and TRBJ1-1; a possible D gene is TRBD1 (5 bases). CDR3 size: 13 residues. V dropped 3 bases and J dropped 6 bases, with 11 bases sitting between them. CDR3 region: CASSFPGKAEAFF. In DNA, the CDR3 is TGTGCCAGCAGTTTTCCAGGGAAGGCTGAAGCTTTCTTT.

In its sample, this clonotype was seen a few times. CDR3 sequence reads: CASSLVAGAIAEAFF. Here the CDR3 DNA reads TGCGCCAGCAGCTTGGTCGCAGGGGCGATCGCTGAAGCTTTCTTT. The J gene is TRBJ1-1, the V gene TRBV5-1, with a possible D match to TRBD1 (6 bases). The CDR3 contains 15 residues. Germline V gene sequence: CDR1 SGHRS, CDR2 YFSETQ. The V end lost 0 bases, the J end lost 6 bases, and 15 bases lay between the germline ends.

This clonotype was recorded at least ten times. This chain links TRBV28 with TRBJ2-5; 8 nucleotides match TRBD2. CDR1 is MDHEN, CDR2 SYDVKM, per germline. The CDR3 runs to 14 residues. V shed 7 bases and J 3 bases; nucleotides not matched to a gene: 7. CDR3 bases: TGTGCCAGCACTGGGCAGCGGGGGAAAGAGACCCAGTACTTC. Protein product: CASTGQRGKETQYF.

In its sample, this clonotype was seen a few times. CDR3 DNA sequence: TGTGCCAGCAGTACCCCGACGGGACGCGAGCAGTACTTC. Translation gives CASSTPTGREQYF. The V call is TRBV6-1, the J call TRBJ2-7; D is possibly TRBD1 or TRBD2 (5 bases each). V was cut by 5 bases and J by 6 bases, with 14 bases left in between. The CDR3 is 13 amino acids. Looked up from germline, CDR1 is MNHNS and CDR2 is SASEGT.

This sequence joins TRBV6-1 and TRBJ2-7, with D possibly matching TRBD1 (5 bases). This CDR3 spans 13 amino acids. V lost 6 bases to trimming and J lost 5 bases, with 14 bases between them. Germline V gene sequence: CDR1 MNHNS, CDR2 SASEGT. This CDR3 reads CASSQDAGNEQYF. CDR3 nucleotide sequence: TGTGCCAGCAGCCAAGATGCAGGGAACGAGCAGTACTTC.

This clonotype has a count of ten or more. V gene TRBV7-2 combines with J gene TRBJ1-5, with D perhaps TRBD1 (5 bases). The CDR3 extends over 13 amino acids. The germline CDR1 and CDR2 sequences are SGHTA and FQGNSA. The ends were cut back, 3 bases at V and 6 bases at J, with 9 bases in the middle. This CDR3 reads CASSFSGPQPQHF. CDR3 nucleotide sequence: TGTGCCAGCAGCTTTTCAGGGCCTCAGCCCCAGCATTTT.

This clonotype appeared many times. The chain carries TRBV7-2 and TRBJ1-6, with a possible D match to TRBD1 (6 bases). This CDR3 is 17 amino acids long. Trimming took off 5 bases at V and 7 bases at J, with 21 bases between the two ends. Germline V CDR1 and CDR2: SGHTA, FQGNSA. CDR3 nucleotide sequence: TGTGCCAGCAGCCCCCCCGGGAGGGGGGCGGGGAATTCACCCCTCCACTTT. Its translation: CASSPPGRGAGNSPLHF.

CDR3 nucleotides: TGTGCCAGCAGCCAAACAGGGTTGGGCACTGAAGCTTTCTTT. This sequence encodes CASSQTGLGTEAFF. V usage is TRBV7-3 and J usage is TRBJ1-1; possibly TRBD1 for D (6 bases). Trimming removed 5 bases at V and 4 bases at J, with 14 bases between. The CDR3 is 14 residues long. In germline, CDR1 is SGHTA, CDR2 FQGTGA. Full variable domain (missing parts from reference TRBV7-3 and TRBJ1-1): GAGVSQTPSNKVTEKGKYVELRCDPISGHTALYWYRQSLGQGPEFLIYFQGTGAADDSGLPNDRFFAVRPEGSVSTLKIQRTERGDSAVYLCASSQTGLGTEAFFGQGTRLTVV.

This clonotype was detected only a few times. A read error is possible here, since a much larger clone lies one base away. The V gene is TRBV6-2 or TRBV6-3, the J gene TRBJ2-2; 10 bases are shared with TRBD1. V lost 9 bases and J lost 3; bases outside the gene matches: 4. The germline V gene encodes CDR1 MNHEY and CDR2 SVGEGT. This CDR3 has 14 amino acids. CDR3 bases: TGTGCCAGTACCGGGACAGGGGACACCGGGGAGCTGTTTTTT. Its translation: CASTGTGDTGELFF.

This clonotype was observed at least ten times. The J gene is TRBJ2-7, the V gene TRBV6-2 or TRBV6-3, with 14 positions matching TRBD2. CDR3 length: 16 residues. With V trimmed by 4 bases and J by 4 bases, 6 bases remained unmatched. Germline loops: CDR1 MNHEY, CDR2 SVGEGT. CDR3 bases: TGTGCCAGCAGTTCCCCCGGGACTAGCGGGAGTTACGAGCAGTACTTC. Amino acids: CASSSPGTSGSYEQYF.

This clonotype has only a few counts. J is TRBJ2-7 and V is TRBV7-4; D is perhaps TRBD1 (5 bases). V was pared by 2 bases and J by 2 bases, with 25 bases between. The CDR3 has 19 residues. CDR1 is SGHVT and CDR2 is SQSDAQ in the germline V gene. DNA of the CDR3: TGTGCCAGCAGCTTAAAGTCGTCCATGGGTAGGGGAATTCCCTACGAGCAGTACTTC. Residues: CASSLKSSMGRGIPYEQYF.

The rearrangement uses TRBV18 and TRBJ1-3; D is ambiguous. Germline CDR1 KGHSH, CDR2 LQKENI. The CDR3 is 16 residues long. The ends were cut back, 2 bases at V and 0 bases at J, with 11 bases in the middle. The chain's CDR3 is CASSPTSSSSGNTIYF. CDR3 sequence (DNA): TGTGCCAGCTCACCAACTTCCAGCAGCTCTGGAAACACCATATATTTT.

This clonotype was observed a handful of times. A much larger clone is a single base away; this may be a read error. CDR3 in DNA: TGTGCCAGCAGCCCGACCCTCCACGAGCAGTACTTC. It is translated as CASSPTLHEQYF. The V gene is TRBV11-1, the J gene TRBJ2-7; D is uncertain. Trimming left V 5 bases short and J 5 bases short, with 10 bases between. Germline values: CDR1 SGHAT, CDR2 FQDESV (reference sequence). The CDR3 is made up of 12 amino acids.